This T cell receptor beta chain came from a study of cytomegalovirus exposure and HLA in healthy donors. PCR employed 60 Vbeta and 13 Jbeta primers. Produced via immunoSEQ multiplex PCR; TCRdb's table is partial and in-frame only. The repertoire has just under 250,000 clones, 82% of them found once; the top ten carry 4.5% to 6%. Whole-study findings and limits: TCR beta V segments were, for the most part, productive about 87% or about 30% of the time in an earlier analysis. HLA-A and HLA-B allele assignments for most subjects were reportedly predicted accurately using TCR beta sequences. A link between a missense DCLRE1C variant and TCR beta V- and J-gene trimming emerged from a later analysis.

The germline V gene encodes CDR1 SGHTA and CDR2 FQGNSA. The CDR3 covers 16 residues. Trimming cost V 5 bases and J 5 bases; bases outside gene matches: 3. A note on this clone: What it binds is unknown.

V gene TRBV7-2 combines with J gene TRBJ2-2; TRBD2 agrees at 15 bases. This clonotype was obtained from a woman in her forties in good health and CMV-seropositive. The sample consisted of PBMCs. In nucleotides, the CDR3 is TGTGCCAGCAGCCTGGGACTAGCGGGAGGAACCGGGGAGCTGTTTTTT. Amino acid sequence: CASSLGLAGGTGELFF.